These 30 T cell receptor beta chains were sequenced from one sample in a study of shared clonotypes between healthy human individuals. TCRdb keeps only in-frame clones here, not all; method: immunoSEQ multiplex PCR. The table records over a million clones, approximately 97% of them present only once. The sample was naive CD4+ T cells sorted from blood. Sample subset: CD45RA+ positively selected. These receptor sequences come from a man aged 25-45 years in good health.

The gene calls are TRBV18 and TRBJ2-3, with 7 nucleotides matching TRBD2. The V gene's germline CDR1 is KGHSH and CDR2 LQKENI. V lost 5 bases to trimming and J lost 0 bases; unmatched junction nucleotides: 8. This CDR3 is 16 amino acids long. CDR3 sequence: CASSATSVPSTDTQYF. The CDR3 nucleotides read TGTGCCAGCTCAGCCACTAGCGTACCTAGCACAGATACGCAGTATTTT.

V usage is TRBV29-1 and J usage is TRBJ2-2; TRBD2 agrees at 10 bases. Germline V gene lookup returns CDR1 SQVTM and CDR2 ANQGSEA. The CDR3 covers 18 residues. V was clipped by 4 bases and J by 3 bases; unmatched bases: 14. The CDR3 DNA reads TGCAGCGTTGGAGACCGCTCGGGACTAGCGAGTTACACCGGGGAGCTGTTTTTT. Residues: CSVGDRSGLASYTGELFF.

The genes are TRBV20-1 and TRBJ2-3, with D unresolved. The CDR3 length is 11 residues. The V gene's germline CDR1 is DFQATT and CDR2 SNEGSKA (reference sequence). The germline V and J ends were trimmed by 5 bases and 7 bases, with 10 bases remaining between them. For the CDR3, the DNA is TGCAGTGCTGGGTCGGTGAATACGCAGTATTTT. This translates into CSAGSVNTQYF.

This sequence joins TRBV28 and TRBJ2-1; 10 bases match TRBD1. Germline V gives CDR1 MDHEN, CDR2 SYDVKM. This CDR3 spans 15 amino acids. V shed 8 bases and J 5 bases; nucleotides not matched to a gene: 9. The CDR3 loop is CASPPDRGRDNEQFF. The CDR3 DNA reads as TGTGCCAGCCCACCCGACAGGGGGCGGGACAATGAGCAGTTCTTC. The whole variable domain, filled in from reference TRBV28 and TRBJ2-1, reads DVKVTQSSRYLVKRTGEKVFLECVQDMDHENMFWYRQDPGLGLRLIYFSYDVKMKEKGDIPEGYSVSREKKERFSLILESASTNQTSMYLCASPPDRGRDNEQFFGPGTRLTVL.

The CDR3 is CASGGSEQYF. The CDR3 DNA reads TGTGCCAGCGGGGGATCCGAGCAGTACTTC. The gene calls are TRBV2 and TRBJ2-7, with D tentatively TRBD1 or TRBD2 (5 bases each). The V end was cut by 8 bases, the J end by 6 bases, with 8 bases between. There are 10 residues in the CDR3. The V gene's germline CDR1 is SNHLY and CDR2 FYNNEI.

The chain uses TRBV7-9 and TRBJ2-7; weak D call: TRBD2 (5 bases). CDR1 SEHNR and CDR2 FQNEAQ come from the germline V gene (reference sequence). The CDR3 is made up of 18 amino acids. Trimming cost V 4 bases and J 2 bases, with 24 bases left between them. The chain's CDR3 is CASSSSTPTRVKPYEQYF. DNA for the CDR3: TGTGCCAGCAGCTCATCCACCCCTACTAGGGTAAAGCCCTACGAGCAGTACTTC.

This chain joins TRBV28 and TRBJ1-2; D gene uncertain. There are 13 residues in the CDR3. V shed 2 bases and J shed 8 bases, with 12 bases lying between them. Germline loops: CDR1 MDHEN, CDR2 SYDVKM. CDR3 amino acids: CASSLTSLRGYTF. CDR3 nucleotide sequence: TGTGCCAGCAGTTTAACCTCCCTAAGGGGCTACACCTTC.

J is TRBJ1-4 and V is TRBV28, with D unresolved. Germline lookup yields CDR1 MDHEN and CDR2 SYDVKM. The CDR3 extends over 14 amino acids. Between the trimmed V and J ends, which lost 1 base and 3 bases, there was a span of 6 bases. DNA of the CDR3: TGTGCCAGCAGTTTATCCGGGTCTAATGAAAAACTGTTTTTT. Translated: CASSLSGSNEKLFF. The variable domain in full, completed from reference TRBV28 and TRBJ1-4, reads DVKVTQSSRYLVKRTGEKVFLECVQDMDHENMFWYRQDPGLGLRLIYFSYDVKMKEKGDIPEGYSVSREKKERFSLILESASTNQTSMYLCASSLSGSNEKLFFGSGTQLSVL.

This chain joins TRBV6-5 and TRBJ1-2, with D perhaps matching TRBD1 (6 bases). The CDR3 totals 12 residues. V was shortened by 2 bases and J by 12 bases, with 13 bases between the two germline ends. Germline assignment: CDR1 MNHEY and CDR2 SVGAGI. The CDR3 loop is CASSYRRGDNTF. DNA for the CDR3: TGTGCCAGCAGTTACCGACGAGGGGACAACACCTTC.

This chain connects TRBV7-2 to TRBJ2-3, with D hard to call. Germline V gene lookup returns CDR1 SGHTA and CDR2 FQGNSA. V was shortened by 4 bases and J by 2 bases, with 10 bases between the two germline ends. This CDR3 contains 14 residues. CDR3 in DNA: TGTGCCAGCAGCTGGGGTTACCACACAGATACGCAGTATTTT. Its protein is CASSWGYHTDTQYF. Supplemented by reference TRBV7-2 and TRBJ2-3, the full variable domain reads GAGVSQSPSNKVTEKGKDVELRCDPISGHTALYWYRQSLGQGLEFLIYFQGNSAPDKSGLPSDRFSAERTGGSVSTLTIQRTQQEDSAVYLCASSWGYHTDTQYFGPGTRLTVL.

This rearrangement joins TRBV5-5 to TRBJ2-2, with D perhaps given as TRBD1 or TRBD2 (5 bases each). The CDR3 contains 14 residues. Germline CDR1 and CDR2: SGHKS and YYEKEE (reference sequence). Trimming shortened V by 4 bases and J by 7 bases, and 14 bases separated the two germline ends. The CDR3 DNA reads as TGTGCCAGCAGCGTAATAGGGGACGGCGGGGAGCTGTTTTTT. This translates into CASSVIGDGGELFF. Filled out from reference TRBV5-5 and TRBJ2-2, the complete variable domain reads DAGVTQSPTHLIKTRGQQVTLRCSPISGHKSVSWYQQVLGQGPQFIFQYYEKEERGRGNFPDRFSARQFPNYSSELNVNALLLGDSALYLCASSVIGDGGELFFGEGSRLTVL.

This chain connects TRBV19 to TRBJ1-5; D may be TRBD1 (5 bases). The CDR3 contains 18 residues. V lost 4 bases to trimming and J lost 2 bases, with 21 bases between them. From germline, CDR1 is LNHDA and CDR2 SQIVND (reference sequence). As DNA, the CDR3 is TGTGCCAGTAGTAATCTCCAGGGTCTGAGTCCGGGCAATCAGCCCCAGCATTTT. Its translation is CASSNLQGLSPGNQPQHF.

The chain employs TRBV7-2 and TRBJ2-3; tentatively, D is TRBD2 (5 bases). The CDR3 is 13 amino acids. In germline, CDR1 is SGHTA, CDR2 FQGNSA. V dropped 4 bases and J dropped 6 bases, with 11 bases sitting between them. The CDR3 sequence: CASSYTRRDTQYF. In DNA form, the CDR3 reads TGTGCCAGCAGCTATACGAGGAGGGATACGCAGTATTTT.

The sample holds one count of this clone. The chain combines TRBV2 with TRBJ2-2; unclear D gene. Deletions cut 8 bases from V and 1 base from J, with 2 bases between. Germline CDR1 reads SNHLY; CDR2 reads FYNNEI. This CDR3 contains 11 residues. This CDR3 is CASQNTGELFF. CDR3 sequence (DNA): TGTGCCAGCCAGAACACCGGGGAGCTGTTTTTT. Complete variable domain (other parts from reference TRBV2 and TRBJ2-2): EPEVTQTPSHQVTQMGQEVILRCVPISNHLYFYWYRQILGQKVEFLVSFYNNEISEKSEIFDDQFSVERPDGSNFTLKIRSTKLEDSAMYFCASQNTGELFFGEGSRLTVL.

In this sample, this clone turned up once. The rearrangement joins TRBV7-9 to TRBJ2-2; the D gene is possibly TRBD2 (5 bases). V lost 2 bases and J lost 3, with 13 bases in between. The CDR3 totals 16 residues. Germline CDR1 and CDR2: SEHNR and FQNEAQ (reference sequence). The CDR3: CASSLRGLHDTGELFF. In nucleotides, the CDR3 is TGTGCCAGCAGCTTACGCGGGCTTCATGACACCGGGGAGCTGTTTTTT.

This chain joins TRBV5-6 and TRBJ1-5; D might be TRBD1 (6 bases). V lost 4 bases and J lost 2, with 19 bases in between. This CDR3 comprises 17 residues. Looked up from germline, CDR1 is SGHDT and CDR2 is YYEEEE. The DNA of the CDR3 is TGTGCCAGCAGCATACGTAGCCGGGACATGGGCAATCAGCCCCAGCATTTT. This translates into CASSIRSRDMGNQPQHF.

The chain recombines TRBV27 with TRBJ2-3; 8 bases agree with TRBD1. Trimming removed 5 bases from V and 0 bases from J; junction bases left unmatched: 7. Germline lookup yields CDR1 MNHEY and CDR2 SMNVEV (reference sequence). CDR3 length equals 16 residues. The CDR3 nucleotides read TGTGCCAGCAGTCCAAGACAGGGGAGGAGCACAGATACGCAGTATTTT. Protein: CASSPRQGRSTDTQYF.

In nucleotides, the CDR3 is TGTGCCAGCTGGACAGAAGGCCTAGGGGCTCCCACTGAAGCTTTCTTT. This translates into CASWTEGLGAPTEAFF. The chain links TRBV21-1 to TRBJ1-1; the table's D call TRBD1 went unverified against the DNA. TRBV21-1 counts as a pseudogene. The CDR3 loop spans 16 amino acids.

The rearrangement uses TRBV4-3 and TRBJ2-4; 7 bases are shared with TRBD1. From germline, CDR1 is LGHNA and CDR2 YSLEER. V was pared by 3 bases and J by 8 bases, with 4 bases of the junction left unmatched. CDR3 length: 13 residues. DNA of the CDR3: TGCGCCAGCAGCCACGGGACAGTGGACATTCAGTACTTC. Translated: CASSHGTVDIQYF.

The rearrangement joins TRBV2 to TRBJ2-5; D may correspond to TRBD1 or TRBD2 (6 bases each). Deletions cut 6 bases from V and 8 bases from J, with 19 bases between. The CDR3 has 14 residues. Germline loops: CDR1 SNHLY, CDR2 FYNNEI. The CDR3, as DNA: TGTGCCAGCAGGTTGGAGCTTAGGGGGGAAACCCAGTACTTC. Protein: CASRLELRGETQYF.

The CDR3 spells CASSQTGLRSYEQYF. CDR3 in DNA: TGTGCCAGCAGCCAGACGGGACTGAGATCCTACGAGCAGTACTTC. The chain is built from TRBV6-6 and TRBJ2-7, with a tentative D call TRBD2 (6 bases). Looked up from germline, CDR1 is MNHNY and CDR2 is SVGAGI (reference sequence). V gave up 6 bases and J gave up 1 base, with 16 bases separating them. This CDR3 spans 15 amino acids.

The chain has TRBV6-5 and TRBJ2-3; 9 bases line up with TRBD2. Trimming cost V 7 bases and J 3 bases; bases outside gene matches: 8. The CDR3 consists of 15 residues. Germline CDR1 is MNHEY and CDR2 is SVGAGI. CDR3 loop: CASNVLAGETDTQYF. The CDR3 bases are TGTGCCAGCAATGTTTTAGCGGGAGAAACAGATACGCAGTATTTT.

The rearrangement uses TRBV7-2 and TRBJ2-2; maybe TRBD1 (6 bases). CDR1 is SGHTA, CDR2 FQGNSA, per germline. The CDR3 extends over 15 amino acids. The V and J ends lost 1 base and 5 bases respectively, with 11 bases between them. The CDR3 nucleotides are TGTGCCAGCAGCTTAGACAGGGCTGGTACCGGGGAGCTGTTTTTT. This translates into CASSLDRAGTGELFF.

In the case of this clone: Other DNA sequences within the sample encode an identical CDR3. V is TRBV7-6 and J is TRBJ2-3, with TRBD2 identical over 9 bases. Germline V gives CDR1 SGHVS, CDR2 FNYEAQ. After removal of 1 base from V and 3 bases from J, the junction contained 5 bases not matched to a gene. The CDR3 length is 16 residues. CDR3 residues: CASSLGAGGPTDTQYF. The CDR3 bases are TGTGCCAGCAGCTTAGGGGCGGGAGGGCCGACAGATACGCAGTATTTT.

V gene TRBV28 combines with J gene TRBJ2-1; TRBD1 might be the D (5 bases). The CDR3 spans 15 residues. Germline assignment: CDR1 MDHEN and CDR2 SYDVKM. Deletions cut 5 bases from V and 3 bases from J, with 14 bases between. As DNA, the CDR3 is TGTGCCAGCAGTCCTCCAGGGCTCGACTACAATGAGCAGTTCTTC. This translates into CASSPPGLDYNEQFF.

This chain connects TRBV5-1 to TRBJ1-5; TRBD1 matches 7 bases. This CDR3 is built from 14 residues. The germline gives CDR1 SGHRS, CDR2 YFSETQ. The V gene end was trimmed by 5 bases and the J gene end by 7 bases; junction bases not matched to a gene: 9. CDR3 DNA: TGCGCCAGCAGTCCGACAGGGCCGGAACAGCCCCAGCATTTT. Translation: CASSPTGPEQPQHF.

The chain links TRBV4-3 to TRBJ2-4; D may be TRBD1 (6 bases). Germline CDR1 and CDR2: LGHNA and YSLEER. This CDR3 contains 14 residues. V lost 11 bases and J lost 0, with 14 bases in between. The CDR3: CAGIDRPAKNIQYF. The DNA of the CDR3 is TGCGCCGGGATAGACAGGCCAGCCAAAAACATTCAGTACTTC.

The genes are TRBV7-9 and TRBJ1-1; D is uncertain. The V gene lost 0 bases and the J gene lost 11 bases, with 10 bases spanning the gap. Germline V gives CDR1 SEHNR, CDR2 FQNEAQ (reference sequence). This CDR3 has 12 residues. The CDR3 is CASSLAGKRAFF. The CDR3 region has the DNA TGTGCCAGCAGCTTAGCGGGAAAGAGGGCTTTCTTT. The full variable domain, with the rest looked up from reference TRBV7-9 and TRBJ1-1, is DTGVSQNPRHKITKRGQNVTFRCDPISEHNRLYWYRQTLGQGPEFLTYFQNEAQLEKSRLLSDRFSAERPKGSFSTLEIQRTEQGDSAMYLCASSLAGKRAFFGQGTRLTVV.

The chain joins TRBV28 to TRBJ1-1; possible D gene TRBD1, 5 bases. V shed 8 bases and J shed 1 base, with 11 bases lying between them. The CDR3 contains 13 residues. The germline gives CDR1 MDHEN, CDR2 SYDVKM. CDR3: CASGASRNTEAFF. CDR3 in DNA: TGTGCCAGCGGGGCCTCCAGGAACACTGAAGCTTTCTTT.

The chain links TRBV14 to TRBJ2-5; D may be TRBD2 (6 bases). Trimming shortened V by 1 base and J by 5 bases, and 14 bases separated the two germline ends. This CDR3 contains 15 residues. Looked up from germline, CDR1 is SGHDN and CDR2 is FVKESK. The chain's CDR3 is CASSQVWRVPETQYF. CDR3 nucleotides: TGTGCCAGCAGCCAAGTATGGAGGGTACCCGAGACCCAGTACTTC.